Sequencing of this T cell receptor (beta chain) was carried out in a study of blood T cell repertoires in COVID-19 (dated by TCRdb to about 2020). Study-wide context: The collaborator samples originated in the United States, Italy and Spain and spanned the acute and convalescent phases of COVID-19. The material from the prospective study consisted of cDNA or gDNA derived from T cells, B-cell-depleted T cells, or PBMCs. Deeply sampled blood TCRbeta repertoires from subjects exposed to, actively infected with, or recovered from COVID-19 were included in the dataset. The repertoires were made available in a free public database intended to serve as a resource for research on the immune response to SARS-CoV-2. The samples were drawn from two sources: the first 160 participants of the ongoing ImmuneRACE study, and 1,000 to 1,500 subjects contributed by 6 global collaborators. Nearly every sample came with metadata listing a de-identified subject ID, COVID-19 status, age in years and sex. Where HLA class I and class II types were available, the types were taken from metadata supplied by the sample provider, not from assay-based typing. What the research found in general, with its limitations: The quantity of clinical and demographic metadata differed by source and by participant and was supplied without curation.

The immunoSEQ Assay, a bias-controlled multiplex PCR, was used to amplify TCRbeta CDR3 regions from genomic DNA. Per the source publication's procedure: Nucleated cell counts per sample were estimated from amplification of reference gene primers within the assay. To quantify the absolute abundance of each unique TCRbeta CDR3 rearrangement, sequence reads were collapsed and filtered. For each sample, productive Simpson clonality was calculated as the square root of Simpson's diversity index across productive rearrangements. TCRdb limited this immuneACCESS table to in-frame rearrangements with V and J called. A share of clones is missing; checked studies link under half to unresolved V genes, and the rest is unexplained. D and trimming come from the DNA, and the V and J calls and clone size come from that table. The sample yields around 73,000 clones; 60% to 80% were counted once. Approximately 2.5% of the sample rests with the top ten.

Details on this clone: Its antigen remains unidentified. One base away lies a much larger clone, so this may be a sequencing read error.

One collaborating source in Seattle enrolled patients during active infection and followed them longitudinally through the course of disease. The collaborating institutions used their own protocols to collect whole blood in K2EDTA tubes. For TCRbeta analysis, collaborators shipped samples as frozen whole blood, isolated PBMCs, or DNA extracted from either of those sample types. The CDR3 holds 15 amino acids from the cysteine to the phenylalanine. The retained sequence is limited to the CDR3, 45 bases, with the frame set at the first base. The germline V and J ends show losses of 3 bases and 3 bases respectively, and no gene match explains 0 bases of the junction. Based on the germline V gene, the CDR1 and CDR2 sequences are SGHNT and YENEEA.

Material for sequencing was peripheral blood. The origin of this receptor is a man between 65 and 85 years old with COVID-19, enrolled during active disease. Recombination joined TRBV11-3 with TRBJ2-7; 15 central nucleotides agree with TRBD2. CDR3 loop: CASSLGLAGGYEQYF. The DNA sequence is given as TGTGCCAGCAGCTTGGGACTAGCGGGAGGCTACGAGCAGTACTTC.